This is a list of T cell receptor beta chains from one sample in a study of shared clonotypes between healthy human individuals. Method: immunoSEQ multiplex PCR; TCRdb's copy keeps in-frame clones and lacks some. The data contain approximately 1.5 million clones, approximately 98.5% of them seen just once; the ten biggest clones take up roughly 0.35%. Specimen: naive CD4+ T cells sorted from blood. These receptors originate from a man aged 25-45 years in good health. The CDR3 runs from the conserved cysteine through the conserved F or W. D genes are given only for firm matches. Clone size is given for some rows only: seen once, a few or many times, or a class if the clone is expanded.

size	V	J	D	CDR3	DNA
.	TRBV23-1	TRBJ2-7	.	CASSPSILPHEQYF	TGCGCCAGCAGTCCTTCCATACTCCCCCACGAGCAGTACTTC
.	TRBV2	TRBJ2-1	TRBD2	CASSVLAVYNEQFF	TGTGCCAGCAGTGTTCTAGCGGTCTACAATGAGCAGTTCTTC
.	TRBV4-2	TRBJ2-2	TRBD2	CASSHPSSGRARQAGELFF	TGTGCCAGCAGCCACCCTTCTAGCGGGAGGGCCCGTCAAGCCGGGGAGCTGTTTTTT
.	TRBV29-1	TRBJ2-2	TRBD1	CSVIRTGRNTGELFF	TGCAGCGTTATAAGGACAGGGCGGAACACCGGGGAGCTGTTTTTT
.	TRBV5-4	TRBJ2-7	.	CASSLKSTSYEQYF	TGTGCCAGCAGCTTAAAATCCACCTCCTACGAGCAGTACTTC
.	TRBV7-7	TRBJ2-5	.	CASSLTVREPQETQYF	TGTGCTAGCAGCTTAACAGTGCGGGAACCACAAGAGACCCAGTACTTC
once	TRBV5-1	TRBJ2-7	TRBD1	CASTRQGESYEQYF	TGCGCTTCCACCCGACAGGGGGAATCCTACGAGCAGTACTTC
.	TRBV9	TRBJ2-7	TRBD2	CASSAGLAGGNYEQYF	TGTGCCAGCAGCGCGGGACTAGCGGGAGGAAACTACGAGCAGTACTTC
.	TRBV9	TRBJ2-7	.	CASSVGVGIIEQYF	TGTGCCAGCAGCGTAGGGGTGGGGATTATCGAGCAGTACTTC
.	TRBV2	TRBJ2-1	TRBD2	CASRSAGGFYNEQFF	TGTGCCAGCAGGTCAGCGGGAGGGTTCTACAATGAGCAGTTCTTC
few	TRBV9	TRBJ2-5	.	CASSVVGQETQYF	TGTGCCAGCAGCGTAGTGGGTCAAGAGACCCAGTACTTC
.	TRBV20-1	TRBJ2-7	.	CSAISYEQYF	TGCAGTGCGATCTCATACGAGCAGTACTTC
.	TRBV6-1	TRBJ2-2	.	CASRLGGNTGELFF	TGTGCCAGCAGACTCGGTGGAAACACCGGGGAGCTGTTTTTT
.	TRBV15	TRBJ2-1	TRBD2	CATSTGRWLAGPGEQFF	TGTGCCACCAGCACCGGGAGATGGCTAGCGGGACCGGGTGAGCAGTTCTTC
.	TRBV18	TRBJ2-3	.	CASSPLNGAMDTQYF	TGTGCCAGCTCACCGCTAAACGGGGCCATGGATACGCAGTATTTT